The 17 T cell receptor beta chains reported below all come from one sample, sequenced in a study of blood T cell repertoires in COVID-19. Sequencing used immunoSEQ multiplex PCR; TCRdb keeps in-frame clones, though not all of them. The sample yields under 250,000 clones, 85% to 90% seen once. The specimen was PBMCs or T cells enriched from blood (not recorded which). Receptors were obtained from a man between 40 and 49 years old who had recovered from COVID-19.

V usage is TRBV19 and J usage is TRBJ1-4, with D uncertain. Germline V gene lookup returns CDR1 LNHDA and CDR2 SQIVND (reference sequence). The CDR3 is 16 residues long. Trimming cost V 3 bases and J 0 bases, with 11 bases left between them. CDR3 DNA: TGTGCCAGTAGTATTACCCGACTTGCAACTAATGAAAAACTGTTTTTT. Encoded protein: CASSITRLATNEKLFF.

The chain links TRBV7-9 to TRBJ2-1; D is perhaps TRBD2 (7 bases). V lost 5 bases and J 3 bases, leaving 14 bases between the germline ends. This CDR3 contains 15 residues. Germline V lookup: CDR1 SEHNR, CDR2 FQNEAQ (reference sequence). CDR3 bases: TGTGCCAGCAGCCTTATGGGGGGGCGCTACAATGAGCAGTTCTTC. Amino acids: CASSLMGGRYNEQFF.

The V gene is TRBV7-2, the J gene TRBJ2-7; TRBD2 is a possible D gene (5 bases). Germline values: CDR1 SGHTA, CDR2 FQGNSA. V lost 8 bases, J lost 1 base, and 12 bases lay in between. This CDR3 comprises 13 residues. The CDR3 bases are TGTGCCAGCTCGAGAACGGGATCCTACGAGCAGTACTTC. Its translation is CASSRTGSYEQYF.

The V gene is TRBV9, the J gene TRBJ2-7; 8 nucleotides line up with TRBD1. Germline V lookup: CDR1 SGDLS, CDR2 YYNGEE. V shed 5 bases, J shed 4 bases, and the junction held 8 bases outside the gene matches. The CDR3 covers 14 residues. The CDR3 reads CASSVGQGLYEQYF. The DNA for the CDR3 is TGTGCCAGCAGTGTTGGACAGGGTTTGTACGAGCAGTACTTC.

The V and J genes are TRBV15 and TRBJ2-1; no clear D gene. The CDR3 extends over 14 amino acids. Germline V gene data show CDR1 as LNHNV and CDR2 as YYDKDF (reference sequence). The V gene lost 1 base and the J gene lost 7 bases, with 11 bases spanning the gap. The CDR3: CATSRGLVWNEQFF. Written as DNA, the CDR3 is TGTGCCACCAGCAGAGGCCTAGTTTGGAATGAGCAGTTCTTC.

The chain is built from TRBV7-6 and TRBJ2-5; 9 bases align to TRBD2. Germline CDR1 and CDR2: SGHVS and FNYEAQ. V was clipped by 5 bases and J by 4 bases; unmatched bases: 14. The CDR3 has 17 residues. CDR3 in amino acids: CASSHWGGGELPETQYF. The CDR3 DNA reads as TGTGCCAGCAGCCATTGGGGCGGGGGGGAACTTCCAGAGACCCAGTACTTC.

The CDR3, as DNA: TGTGCCAGCAAACTAGAGGACTCATCTACAGATACGCAGTATTTT. This encodes CASKLEDSSTDTQYF. The genes are TRBV6-5 and TRBJ2-3; weak D call: TRBD2 (5 bases). This CDR3 is built from 15 residues. Germline-derived CDR1 and CDR2 are MNHEY and SVGAGI. V lost 7 bases to trimming and J lost 3 bases, with 17 bases between them.

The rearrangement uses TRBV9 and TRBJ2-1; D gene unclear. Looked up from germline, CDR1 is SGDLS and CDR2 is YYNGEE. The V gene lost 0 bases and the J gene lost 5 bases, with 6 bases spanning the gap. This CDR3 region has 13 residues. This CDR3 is CASSVVDHNEQFF. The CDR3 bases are TGTGCCAGCAGCGTAGTAGATCACAATGAGCAGTTCTTC.

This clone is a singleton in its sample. CDR3 loop: CASSLGGPGNTIYF. Here the CDR3 DNA reads TGCGCCAGCAGCTTGGGGGGCCCTGGAAACACCATATATTTT. The chain joins TRBV5-1 to TRBJ1-3; possibly TRBD1 for D (5 bases). The CDR3 covers 14 residues. V lost 0 bases and J lost 2, with 6 bases in between. Germline V gene lookup returns CDR1 SGHRS and CDR2 YFSETQ.

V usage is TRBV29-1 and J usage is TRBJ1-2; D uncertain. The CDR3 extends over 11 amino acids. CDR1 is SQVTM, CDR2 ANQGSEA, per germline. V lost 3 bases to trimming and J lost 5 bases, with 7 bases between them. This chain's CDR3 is CSVEGGYGYTF. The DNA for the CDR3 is TGCAGCGTTGAGGGAGGGTATGGCTACACCTTC.

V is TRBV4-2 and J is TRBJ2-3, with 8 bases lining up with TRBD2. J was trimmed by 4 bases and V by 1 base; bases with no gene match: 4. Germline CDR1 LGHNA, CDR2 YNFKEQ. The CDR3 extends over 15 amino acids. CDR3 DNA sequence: TGTGCCAGCAGCCAAGCCTTACTAGCGGCAGATACGCAGTATTTT. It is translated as CASSQALLAADTQYF.

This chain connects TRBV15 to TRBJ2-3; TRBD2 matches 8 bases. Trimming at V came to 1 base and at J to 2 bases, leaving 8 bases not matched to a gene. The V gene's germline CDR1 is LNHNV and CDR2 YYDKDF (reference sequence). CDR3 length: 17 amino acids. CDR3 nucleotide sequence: TGTGCCACCAGCAGAGTGGGGACTAGTCTCGTCACAGATACGCAGTATTTT. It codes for CATSRVGTSLVTDTQYF. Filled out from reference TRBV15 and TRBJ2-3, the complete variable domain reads DAMVIQNPRYQVTQFGKPVTLSCSQTLNHNVMYWYQQKSSQAPKLLFHYYDKDFNNEADTPDNFQSRRPNTSFCFLDIRSPGLGDTAMYLCATSRVGTSLVTDTQYFGPGTRLTVL.

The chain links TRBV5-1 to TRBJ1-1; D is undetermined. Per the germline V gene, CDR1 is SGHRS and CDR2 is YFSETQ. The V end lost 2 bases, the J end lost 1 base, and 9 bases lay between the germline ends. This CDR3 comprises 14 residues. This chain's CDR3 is CASSFAAWNTEAFF. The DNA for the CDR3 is TGCGCCAGCAGCTTTGCGGCCTGGAACACTGAAGCTTTCTTT.

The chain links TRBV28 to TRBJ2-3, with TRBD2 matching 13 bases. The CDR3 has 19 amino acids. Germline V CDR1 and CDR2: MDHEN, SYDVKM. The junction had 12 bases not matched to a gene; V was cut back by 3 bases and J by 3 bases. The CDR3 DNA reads TGTGCCAGCAGTTTTGACCGGACTAGCGGGAGTGTTCGTACAGATACGCAGTATTTT. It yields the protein CASSFDRTSGSVRTDTQYF. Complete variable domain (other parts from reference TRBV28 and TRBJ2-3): DVKVTQSSRYLVKRTGEKVFLECVQDMDHENMFWYRQDPGLGLRLIYFSYDVKMKEKGDIPEGYSVSREKKERFSLILESASTNQTSMYLCASSFDRTSGSVRTDTQYFGPGTRLTVL.

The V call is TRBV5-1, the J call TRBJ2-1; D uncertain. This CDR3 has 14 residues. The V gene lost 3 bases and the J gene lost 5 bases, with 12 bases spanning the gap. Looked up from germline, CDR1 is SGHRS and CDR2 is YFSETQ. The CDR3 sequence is CASSSSISDNEQFF. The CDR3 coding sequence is TGCGCCAGCAGCTCCTCTATTAGTGACAATGAGCAGTTCTTC.

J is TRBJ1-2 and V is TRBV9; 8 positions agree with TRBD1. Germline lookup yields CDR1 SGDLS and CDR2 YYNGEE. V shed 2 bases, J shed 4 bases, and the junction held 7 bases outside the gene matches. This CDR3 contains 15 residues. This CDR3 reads CASSVGPGGSYGYTF. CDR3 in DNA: TGTGCCAGCAGCGTGGGGCCAGGGGGCTCCTATGGCTACACCTTC. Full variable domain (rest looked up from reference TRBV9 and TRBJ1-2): DSGVTQTPKHLITATGQRVTLRCSPRSGDLSVYWYQQSLDQGLQFLIQYYNGEERAKGNILERFSAQQFPDLHSELNLSSLELGDSALYFCASSVGPGGSYGYTFGSGTRLTVV.

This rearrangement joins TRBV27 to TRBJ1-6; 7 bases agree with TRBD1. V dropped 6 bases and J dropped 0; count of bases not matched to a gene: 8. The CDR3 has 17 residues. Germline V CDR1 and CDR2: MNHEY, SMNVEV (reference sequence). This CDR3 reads CASSGGTVSSYNSPLHF. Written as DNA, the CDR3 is TGTGCCAGCAGCGGTGGGACAGTTAGCTCCTATAATTCACCCCTCCACTTT.